This TCR beta chain was identified during a study of blood T cells in healthy people across ages. Study observations and caveats: Estimates based on one million T cells were treated as lower bounds. Aged donors had fewer naive CD4+ cells and lower diversity than long-lived donors.

A J-beta primer mix and a sample-barcoded 5' primer were used in a second PCR of roughly 6 to 11 cycles. TCRdb redid the calling of the 5' RACE reads with MiXCR, one entry per CDR3 protein. Altogether about 1.1 million distinct CDR3 sequences are present, more than 30% being singletons, with the ten largest covering about an eighth. There are 12 residues in the CDR3. Losses at the gene ends were 9 bases for V and 6 bases for J; bases not matched to a gene: 5. Comment on this clonotype: The target antigen is unknown.

The TCR was taken from a man aged 18 to 30 in good health. The sample taken for sequencing was blood. V gene TRBV12-3 or TRBV12-4 combines with J gene TRBJ2-5; TRBD1 aligns across 9 bases. The CDR3 DNA reads as TGTGCCAGTACAGGGGGCGGAAAGACCCAGTACTTC. Translated, it gives CASTGGGKTQYF.